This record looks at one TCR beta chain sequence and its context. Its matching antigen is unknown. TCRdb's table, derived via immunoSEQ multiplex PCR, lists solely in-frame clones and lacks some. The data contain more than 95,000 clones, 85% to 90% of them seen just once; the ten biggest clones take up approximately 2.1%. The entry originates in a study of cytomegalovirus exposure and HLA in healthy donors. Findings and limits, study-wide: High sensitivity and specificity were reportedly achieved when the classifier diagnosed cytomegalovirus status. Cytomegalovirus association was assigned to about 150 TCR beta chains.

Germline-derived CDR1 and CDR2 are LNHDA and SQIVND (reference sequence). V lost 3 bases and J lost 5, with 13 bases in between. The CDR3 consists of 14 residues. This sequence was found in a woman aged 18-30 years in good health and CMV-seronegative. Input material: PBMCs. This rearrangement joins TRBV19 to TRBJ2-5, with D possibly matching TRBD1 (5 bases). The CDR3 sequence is CASSITQGRETQYF. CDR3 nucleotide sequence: TGTGCCAGTAGTATCACCCAGGGCAGGGAGACCCAGTACTTC.